This entry lists 3 T cell receptor beta chains sequenced from one sample in a study of blood T cell repertoires in COVID-19. Assay used: immunoSEQ multiplex PCR; TCRdb lists only in-frame clones, some missing. The sample lists about 300,000 clones; over 80% were seen once. The sequenced sample consisted of peripheral blood. The receptors here all came from a woman between 40 and 55 years old who had recovered from COVID-19.

The gene calls are TRBV10-3 and TRBJ1-2; TRBD1 might be the D (5 bases). Trimming removed 2 bases from V and 6 bases from J, with 13 bases in between. Germline CDR1 is ENHRY and CDR2 is SYGVKD. This CDR3 comprises 14 residues. CDR3 sequence reads: CAISEQAGPDGYTF. The CDR3 DNA is TGTGCCATCAGTGAGCAGGCGGGGCCGGATGGCTACACCTTC.

Only a few counts were recorded for this clone. The chain employs TRBV30 and TRBJ2-4, with TRBD2 matching over 8 bases. V shed 1 base, J shed 9 bases, and the junction held 2 bases outside the gene matches. In germline, CDR1 is GTSNPN, CDR2 SVGIG (reference sequence). This CDR3 region has 12 residues. The CDR3 sequence is CAWSAGGSIQYF. As DNA, the CDR3 is TGTGCCTGGAGTGCGGGGGGGAGCATTCAGTACTTC.

This chain joins TRBV18 and TRBJ1-3, with D uncertain. The CDR3 loop spans 14 amino acids. Germline CDR1 reads KGHSH; CDR2 reads LQKENI. The V and J ends lost 4 bases and 0 bases respectively, with 7 bases between them. CDR3 sequence (DNA): TGTGCCAGCTCACTAACAGACTCTGGAAACACCATATATTTT. Translating it yields CASSLTDSGNTIYF.